The present entry profiles one T cell receptor (beta chain) with its context. Its antigen remains unidentified. No much larger clone is present one base from it, and per-base qualities are unavailable. The data derive from a study of cytomegalovirus exposure and HLA in healthy donors (dated by TCRdb to the late 2010s). Some background on the complete study: According to an earlier analysis of 450 to 650 of the donors, about 170 million T cells yielded 120 million or so unique TCR beta sequences and around 280 Gb of sequence data. Roughly 5 DR-DQ haplotypes were handled as single units for association and clustering, since linkage in the cohort was strong. Rather than using new phenotypic data, the later analysis identified candidate immune exposures from TCR beta sequences and from how often those sequences occurred across donors. Roughly 300 gigabases of sequencing data and approximately 93 million unique TCR sequences were included in an early release covering over 600 HLA-typed donors. The genetic ancestry cluster associated with self-reported Caucasian donors included about four fifths of the 398 genotyped donors. The study aimed to test whether signatures of past pathogen exposure could be identified by cataloging public T cell receptors. Across 398 genotyped donors of the cohort, an average of approximately 220,000 unique TCR beta nucleotide sequences per donor were sequenced, and roughly 18% of those sequences were non-productive. To decide whether each TCR beta V gene segment behaved as functional or pseudogenic, an earlier analysis of some 600 of the donors relied on high-throughput TCR beta sequencing. Both class I and class II loci were covered by HLA typing, at four-digit resolution. Typing coverage differed by locus: A, B, C, DRB1 and DQB1 were typed in about 620-640 donors, DQA1 in approximately 520, DPA1 in around 580, and DPB1 in just under 480. High-throughput TCR immunosequencing, statistical association of individual TCRs with disease status, and machine learning were combined to predict cytomegalovirus infection status. Every discovery cohort repertoire had been produced on one sequencing platform. Donor age, sex, ethnicity and CMV serostatus were collected together with the repertoire data. A separate validation cohort of roughly 130 different subjects was used in addition to the 666-subject first cohort. A later analysis re-analyzed previously published TCR beta repertoires from 650 to 800 donors and added high-resolution HLA genotyping to study TCR occurrence patterns. The study profiled the T cell repertoires of approximately 700 subjects by immunosequencing and related them to cytomegalovirus serostatus. A later genetic analysis took genome-wide SNP genotypes for about 55% of the roughly 670 donors and used that subset as a discovery cohort. Study-level results and caveats: Specific HLA alleles were associated with 15,000 to 20,000 TCR beta sequences at a false discovery rate of 0.05 in a later analysis. According to a later analysis, TCR association rates differed among HLA loci, with DRB1 alleles showing the most associated TCRs and HLA-C alleles showing the fewest. Broadly in line with IMGT annotations, most TCR beta V segments showed up in productive rearrangements about 90% or about 30% of the time in an earlier analysis of 450 to 750 of the donors. According to a later genetic analysis, donors in an Asian-associated ancestry cluster had fewer N-insertions in productive TCRs than the approximately 700-donor mean. When HLA alleles, especially DR and DQ, strongly co-occurred, TCR associations were difficult to assign to individual alleles. About 15 rarely observed V segments, including chromosome 9 orphons, were excluded from the earlier analysis of some 590 of the donors because counts were too low. It was suggested by the authors that the approach could potentially be generalized to other disease states and immunological phenotypes. Because HLA typing was missing for some donors at each locus, association tests included only the typed subset. In a later analysis, HLA-associated TCR beta chains showed more clonal expansion and lower generation probabilities than non-associated chains that were equally common. In a later analysis, most CMV-associated TCR beta chains were found to appear HLA-restricted, with HLA associations seemingly driven largely by CMV exposure. In vitro tests confirmed that a few of the cytomegalovirus-associated TCR beta chains recognize cytomegalovirus antigens. The classifier was reported to diagnose cytomegalovirus status with high specificity and sensitivity in both the original and validation cohorts. Most TCR sequences were observed very rarely across donors, whereas some public TCRs were present in many individuals. Correlated functional status among segregating V segments might reflect linkage disequilibrium, but an unknown experimental factor could not be ruled out. The 87-base-pair reads could not distinguish some IMGT-functional V segments, including TRBV6-2 and TRBV6-3, so those segments were excluded. Immune exposure information for the cohort was limited to CMV serostatus. Several of the top co-occurrence clusters appeared to be linked to parvovirus B19, influenza, CMV and Epstein-Barr virus, according to a later analysis. This cohort had only TCR beta chains sequenced, and the lack of alpha or paired-chain data limited which features could be detected. Presence/absence analyses assumed roughly uniform sequencing depth across donors, an assumption that may not hold. A further reported finding was that TCR beta sequences accurately predicted the HLA-A and HLA-B alleles for most subjects in the first cohort. The sequencing pipeline was judged likely to have produced a cluster of highly shared sequence variants as a technical artifact. In the study, 150 to 200 TCR beta chains were listed as associated with cytomegalovirus. An association between a missense DCLRE1C variant and V-gene and J-gene trimming of TCR beta chains was found in a later genetic analysis and replicated in an independent cohort.

Trimming takes 7 bases from V and 6 bases from J, and the germline ends sit 13 bases apart. CDR1 MNHEY and CDR2 SMNVEV were looked up in the germline V gene (reference sequence). There are 13 amino acids in the CDR3, from cysteine to phenylalanine inclusive. Kept here is only the CDR3 DNA, which spans 39 bases and is read in frame from base 1. The protocol used for the library was the immunoSEQ multiplex PCR assay. For the multiplex PCR, a mixture combining 60 forward primers for TCR Vbeta segments and 13 reverse primers for TCR Jbeta segments was used. The CDR3 region of rearranged TCR beta genes was amplified from genomic DNA with a multiplex PCR assay. The amplified TCR beta libraries were sequenced on the Illumina HiSeq System as 87-base-pair reads. The source study handled its data this way. In a later analysis, tens of millions of unique TCR beta chains were counted across the roughly 610 repertoires, and roughly 10 million of these chains were shared by at least two donors. To remove PCR and sequencing errors, raw reads were error-corrected and collapsed into unique sequences using a nearest-neighbor algorithm that merged closely related sequences. V, D and J gene segments were assigned by aligning CDR3 sequences to IMGT reference sequences. Each retained sequence needed at least a six-nucleotide match to both a V gene segment and a J gene segment. Rearrangements were called productive when the CDR3 lacked stop codons and stayed in frame with V and J; all others were non-productive. Following IMGT convention, CDR3 was defined as the stretch from the second conserved V-encoded cysteine to the conserved J-encoded phenylalanine. Sequences without an unambiguous match to a single V gene segment were excluded from the earlier analysis of 450 to 750 of the donors. An earlier analysis of just under 600 of the donors called V segments functional above 56.7% productive rearrangements and segregating when the between-donor standard deviation exceeded 5%. A statistical classification framework was built for diagnosing cytomegalovirus status from the catalog of TCR beta chain sequences. A later analysis assigned V and J genes by comparing TCR nucleotide sequences with IMGT/GENE-DB human TR gene sequences. The TCRdist pipeline was used in a later analysis to assign CDR3 sequences and most-parsimonious VDJ recombination scenarios. A later analysis defined each TCR beta chain by its CDR3 amino acid sequence plus V-gene family, and excluded reads lacking a unique V-gene family. To address suspected cross-contamination and a sequencing artifact, a later analysis removed 592 highly shared, low-generation-probability nucleotide sequences. For each public chain, a later analysis derived a clonal expansion index from normalized ranks of inferred template counts within each repertoire. A later analysis computed generation probabilities with a VDJ recombination model fitted to out-of-frame rearrangements, and checked the results against IGoR. Hypergeometric tests were used in a later analysis to score TCR-TCR, TCR-HLA and TCR-CMV co-occurrence, with a repertoire-size bias correction applied to the TCR pairs. To estimate false discovery rates, a later analysis permuted the HLA or CMV assignments 20 times. In a later analysis, co-occurring TCRs were grouped with DBSCAN, and TCRdist sequence similarity was added when clustering was performed within HLA-allele-positive subsets. For co-occurrence clustering, repertoires with fewer than 30,000 or more than 120,000 public chains were excluded, along with 4 to 6 repertoires with anomalous nucleotide sharing. The table was pulled from immuneACCESS by TCRdb, which kept in-frame rearrangements only. Such tables lose some clones; where checked, under half of the loss comes from unresolved V genes, and the rest has no known cause. V, J and clone size were drawn from that table, and D and trimming were deduced from the DNA. The sample table contains roughly 110,000 clones; only one count was recorded for 70% to 80% of them. The ten most abundant clones make up 2.8% of the sample.

The cohort was made up of hundreds of healthy bone marrow donors. Cohort members were all nominally healthy when sampled, although unrecorded immune exposures were likely present. The donor was CMV seronegative and was included in the group of over 300 seronegative cohort members. A peripheral blood sample was provided by each donor, and peripheral blood mononuclear cells were used for TCR beta sequencing. Genomic DNA extraction from the blood cell samples was performed with the Qiagen DNeasy Blood Extraction Kit. Sequencing was done on a sample of PBMCs. The TCR was taken from a female donor in good health and CMV-seronegative. This chain is built from TRBV27 and TRBJ1-5, with a tentative D gene TRBD1 over 6 matching bases. Here the CDR3 is given as CASNGRGGQPQHF. The nucleotide sequence reads as follows: TGTGCCAGCAACGGAAGGGGGGGTCAGCCCCAGCATTTT.